The source of this T cell receptor (beta chain) is a study of blood T cell repertoires in COVID-19. At the level of the study: T cells, B-cell-depleted T cells, or PBMCs provided the cDNA or gDNA that served as material.

The authors' processing: Reference gene primer amplification yielded estimated nucleated cell counts. Sequencing used immunoSEQ multiplex PCR; TCRdb keeps in-frame clones, though not all of them. V, J and clone size are taken as reported in that table, and D and trimming were inferred from the DNA itself. The sample contains roughly 230,000 clones, 75% to 90% of which appear only once. This clonotype was obtained from a middle-aged woman who had recovered from COVID-19. Sequenced material: peripheral blood.

CDR3 nucleotides: TGTGCCAGCAGCTTGGACAGGAACACTGAAGCTTTCTTT. This sequence encodes CASSLDRNTEAFF. V is TRBV2 and J is TRBJ1-1, with D possibly TRBD1 on 6 matching bases. V was clipped by 6 bases and J by 1 base, with 9 bases between them. This CDR3 region has 13 residues. Germline V lookup: CDR1 SNHLY, CDR2 FYNNEI. Full variable domain (rest looked up from reference TRBV2 and TRBJ1-1): EPEVTQTPSHQVTQMGQEVILRCVPISNHLYFYWYRQILGQKVEFLVSFYNNEISEKSEIFDDQFSVERPDGSNFTLKIRSTKLEDSAMYFCASSLDRNTEAFFGQGTRLTVV.